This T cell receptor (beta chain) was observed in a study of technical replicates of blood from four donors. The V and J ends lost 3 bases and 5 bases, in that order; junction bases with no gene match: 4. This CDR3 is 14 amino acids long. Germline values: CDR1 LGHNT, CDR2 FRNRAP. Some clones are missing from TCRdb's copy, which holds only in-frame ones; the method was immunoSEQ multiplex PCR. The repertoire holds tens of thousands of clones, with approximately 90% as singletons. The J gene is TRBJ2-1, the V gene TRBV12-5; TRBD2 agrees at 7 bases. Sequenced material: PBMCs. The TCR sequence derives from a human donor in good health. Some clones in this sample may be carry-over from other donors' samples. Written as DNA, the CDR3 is TGTGCTAGTGGTTTTCCTAGCGGCGACAATGAGCAGTTCTTC. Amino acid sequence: CASGFPSGDNEQFF.